The rows below give T cell receptor beta chains drawn from one sample of a study of blood T cell repertoires in COVID-19. The table came from immunoSEQ multiplex PCR; TCRdb's copy has only in-frame clones and leaves some out. Among roughly 170,000 clones listed, about 85% were seen once. Input material: peripheral blood. These receptors originate from a woman aged 45-65 years with COVID-19, enrolled during active disease. The CDR3 runs from the conserved cysteine through the conserved F or W. The order of the fields is CDR3 DNA, CDR3 protein, D gene, clone size, V gene, J gene. A D gene is named only where the DNA matches it firmly. The size field is filled for only some rows; it gives once, few, many or a size class.

TGTGCCAGCAGTTTATTGGGGAGCCGGGGAGATACGCAGTATTTT	CASSLLGSRGDTQYF	.	.	TRBV28	TRBJ2-3
TGTGCCAGCAGCCCTTCCGGGGACAGGGGTCGGCCCCAGCATTTT	CASSPSGDRGRPQHF	TRBD1	.	TRBV3-1/TRBV3-2	TRBJ1-5
TGTGCCAGCAGTGAAGCTCCAGGGACTGAAGCTTTCTTT	CASSEAPGTEAFF	.	.	TRBV2	TRBJ1-1
TGTGCCAGCAGCCCACTAGGGGGGGACGCCGATACGCAGTATTTT	CASSPLGGDADTQYF	.	.	TRBV14	TRBJ2-3
TGTGCCAGCAGCTCCGGCTGGGGGCCGGACACCGGGGAGCTGTTTTTT	CASSSGWGPDTGELFF	.	.	TRBV14	TRBJ2-2
TGTGCCAGCAGCCGAGGGGGGGGCAATCAGCCCCAGCATTTT	CASSRGGGNQPQHF	.	.	TRBV3-1/TRBV3-2	TRBJ1-5
TGTGCCTGGAGTGTCGGCTGGGGCGGTGAAAAACTGTTTTTT	CAWSVGWGGEKLFF	.	.	TRBV30	TRBJ1-4
TGTGCCAGCAGCGGAAGGGGGGAGGGTCGAACTAATGAAAAACTGTTTTTT	CASSGRGEGRTNEKLFF	.	.	TRBV4-2	TRBJ1-4
TGTGCCAGCAGTTTGATATCGGGGGGGGCCTTCAATGAGCAGTTCTTC	CASSLISGGAFNEQFF	TRBD2	.	TRBV28	TRBJ2-1
TGTGCCATCAGCCCGACAGGGAGCTCCTACGAGCAGTACTTC	CAISPTGSSYEQYF	TRBD1	.	TRBV10-3	TRBJ2-7
TGCGCCAGCAGTTGGGGAAGGGCGGGGGGCACAGATACGCAGTATTTT	CASSWGRAGGTDTQYF	TRBD2	.	TRBV5-1	TRBJ2-3
TGTGCCAGCAGCTTAGATCGGGACAGCGGGAGCAATCAGCCCCAGCATTTT	CASSLDRDSGSNQPQHF	TRBD1	.	TRBV11-3	TRBJ1-5
TGTGCCAGCAGCCCGAGATTTGAGGGACAGGGGAACATTCAGTACTTC	CASSPRFEGQGNIQYF	TRBD1	.	TRBV7-6	TRBJ2-4
TGCGCCAGCAGCTTTGGGACAGGGGGCTCTCGAGGGGAGCTGTTTTTT	CASSFGTGGSRGELFF	TRBD1	.	TRBV5-1	TRBJ2-2
TGTGCCAGCAGTTTATGGCAAGGGGGTGGTTACGCGAACACCGGGGAGCTGTTTTTT	CASSLWQGGGYANTGELFF	.	.	TRBV28	TRBJ2-2
TGTGCCAGCAGCTTAATAGATTACGAGCAGTACTTC	CASSLIDYEQYF	.	.	TRBV7-2	TRBJ2-7
TGTGCCAGTAGTAGCAGCCTTGGACGGGGTCAGCCCCAGCATTTT	CASSSSLGRGQPQHF	.	.	TRBV19	TRBJ1-5
TGTGCCAGCAGCACTTTGGTCACCTACGAGCAGTACTTC	CASSTLVTYEQYF	.	.	TRBV9	TRBJ2-7
TGTGCCAGCAGCTTACAGGGCCGTGAAGCTTTCTTT	CASSLQGREAFF	.	.	TRBV11-2	TRBJ1-1
TGTGCCAGCAGCTTAGTACAGGGGGCCTACGAGCAGTACTTC	CASSLVQGAYEQYF	TRBD1	.	TRBV7-2	TRBJ2-7
TGTGCCAGCAGCGCGACAGGAACTAACTATGGCTACACCTTC	CASSATGTNYGYTF	.	once	TRBV9	TRBJ1-2
TGTGCCTGGAGTTCATCCCGGCAAGAGACCCAGTACTTC	CAWSSSRQETQYF	.	.	TRBV30	TRBJ2-5
TGTGCCAGCAGCTTAGGGTCGGGTTTCTCCTACGAGCAGTACTTC	CASSLGSGFSYEQYF	.	.	TRBV7-8	TRBJ2-7
TGTGCCAGCAGCTTAGTGGGGAGGACAGGGCGTGGGGAGCAGTACTTC	CASSLVGRTGRGEQYF	TRBD1	.	TRBV7-8	TRBJ2-7
TGTGCCAGCAGTTACCCGGGACAGGGTGGCGCTTTCTTT	CASSYPGQGGAFF	TRBD1	.	TRBV6-5	TRBJ1-1
TGTGCCAGCAGCAACCAGGCGTTTTTCAGAACTGGGGCCAACGTCCTGACTTTC	CASSNQAFFRTGANVLTF	.	.	TRBV7-2	TRBJ2-6
TGTGCCAGCAGCGCGCAGGGGGCTGGCTCACCCCTCCACTTT	CASSAQGAGSPLHF	TRBD1	.	TRBV14	TRBJ1-6
TGTGCCAGTAGTTACTGGACAGGGTGGAACACCGGGGAGCTGTTTTTT	CASSYWTGWNTGELFF	TRBD1	.	TRBV19	TRBJ2-2
TGTGCCAGCAGCTTAGTCGGGGGCACAGATACGCAGTATTTT	CASSLVGGTDTQYF	.	.	TRBV7-2	TRBJ2-3
TGCGCCAGCAGCTTGGCCGGGGGGGATACGCAGTATTTT	CASSLAGGDTQYF	TRBD2	.	TRBV5-1	TRBJ2-3
TGTGCCAGCAAAGATACAGCCGCAGGGGGCAGGAATGGCTACACCTTC	CASKDTAAGGRNGYTF	TRBD1	.	TRBV28	TRBJ1-2
TGTGCCAGCAGCGTAGGAATATTGGGTGTCGGGGACATTCAGTACTTC	CASSVGILGVGDIQYF	.	.	TRBV9	TRBJ2-4
TGTGCCAGCAGCTTAGCTCCTAGCGGGACGAACACCGGGGAGCTGTTTTTT	CASSLAPSGTNTGELFF	TRBD2	.	TRBV7-6	TRBJ2-2
TGTGCCAGCTCACGGGGACAGCAAACGGATGGCTACACCTTC	CASSRGQQTDGYTF	TRBD1	once	TRBV18	TRBJ1-2
TGCGCCAGCAGCCAAGGGGGACTAGCGGGTGTTACGCAGTATTTT	CASSQGGLAGVTQYF	TRBD2	.	TRBV4-1	TRBJ2-3
TGTGCCAGCAGCCCAATAGCGGGGCAACAGTATTTT	CASSPIAGQQYF	TRBD2	.	TRBV7-2	TRBJ2-3
TGTGCCAGCTCGGCAGGGTTCGACACTGAAGCTTTCTTT	CASSAGFDTEAFF	.	.	TRBV18	TRBJ1-1
TGTGCCTGGAGGCGACCGGGACAGGGAGGATATGGCTACACCTTC	CAWRRPGQGGYGYTF	TRBD1	.	TRBV30	TRBJ1-2
TGTGCCAGCTCAGAGTCACAGACCTCTGGGGCCAACGTCCTGACTTTC	CASSESQTSGANVLTF	.	once	TRBV18	TRBJ2-6
TGTGCCAGTTTTACAACCTCCTATAATTCACCCCTCCACTTT	CASFTTSYNSPLHF	.	few	TRBV6-5	TRBJ1-6
TGTGCCAGCAGCCAGGCCGTACAGGGATACACCGGGGAGCTGTTTTTT	CASSQAVQGYTGELFF	.	.	TRBV3-1/TRBV3-2	TRBJ2-2
TGTGCCAGCTCATCCAACCAGGAAAACACCGGGGAGCTGTTTTTT	CASSSNQENTGELFF	.	once	TRBV18	TRBJ2-2
TGTGCCAGCAGCCCGTACTCTAGGATGGAGACCCAGTACTTC	CASSPYSRMETQYF	.	.	TRBV7-2	TRBJ2-5
TGTGCCAGCAGCGTAGGGCAGGTTCCTAACTATGGCTACACCTTC	CASSVGQVPNYGYTF	.	.	TRBV9	TRBJ1-2
TGCAGCGTTGGAAAAGGGGGCGCTGAAAAACTGTTTTTT	CSVGKGGAEKLFF	TRBD1	.	TRBV29-1	TRBJ1-4
TGTGCCAGCAGCCCGTGGACTAGCGCGAGCGAGCAGTACTTC	CASSPWTSASEQYF	TRBD2	.	TRBV3-1/TRBV3-2	TRBJ2-7
TGTGCCAGCTCATCCCAGGTTCTCTACGAGCAGTACTTC	CASSSQVLYEQYF	.	.	TRBV18	TRBJ2-7
TGCGCCAGCAGCCAAGCAGGGTACGGGAACACTGAAGCTTTCTTT	CASSQAGYGNTEAFF	.	.	TRBV4-1	TRBJ1-1
TGTGCCAGCAGTGCTTTTGGGACAGCTAACTATGGCTACACCTTC	CASSAFGTANYGYTF	TRBD1	.	TRBV25-1	TRBJ1-2
TGCAGCGTCCCAGGGGAATTCTCCTACGAGCAGTACTTC	CSVPGEFSYEQYF	.	.	TRBV29-1	TRBJ2-7
TGTGCCAGCAGGAGAGGTGTGTCAGCTAGCGGGACGTACCAAGAGACCCAGTACTTC	CASRRGVSASGTYQETQYF	TRBD2	.	TRBV2	TRBJ2-5